One sample yielded the 26 T cell receptor beta chains listed below, sequenced in a study of CD8 T cells in Susac syndrome. Reverse transcription of roughly 0.45 to 1 ug RNA was performed with random hexamers. Each CDR3 protein gets one entry after TCRdb re-called the immunoSEQ multiplex PCR reads with MiXCR. The repertoire holds about 200,000 distinct CDR3 sequences, with around 95% as singletons. Sequencing input: CD4+ T cells from PBMCs. These receptors all stem from a human donor with multiple sclerosis.

This clonotype was counted a single time. V gene TRBV12-5 combines with J gene TRBJ2-2, with TRBD2 as a possible D gene (6 bases). Germline CDR1 LGHNT, CDR2 FRNRAP. The V end lost 4 bases, the J end lost 5 bases, and 8 bases lay between the germline ends. The CDR3 is 13 amino acids. In nucleotides, the CDR3 is TGTGCTAGTGGTTCGCGGGGAACCGGGGAGCTGTTTTTT. Protein sequence: CASGSRGTGELFF.

The V and J genes are TRBV6-6 and TRBJ2-2, with unresolved D. This CDR3 spans 14 amino acids. Germline CDR1 is MNHNY and CDR2 is SVGAGI (reference sequence). V was pared by 6 bases and J by 0 bases, with 8 bases between. The DNA for the CDR3 is TGTGCCAGCAGCCCTCTAGCGAACACCGGGGAGCTGTTTTTT. Its translation: CASSPLANTGELFF.

V gene TRBV2 combines with J gene TRBJ2-3, with TRBD1 identical over 8 bases. CDR1 and CDR2 (germline): SNHLY, FYNNEI. The CDR3 has 14 residues. The V gene end was trimmed by 8 bases and the J gene end by 9 bases; junction bases not matched to a gene: 13. The CDR3 DNA is TGTGCCAGCCCTCGGGACAGGTCCCAAGGGACGCAGTATTTT. Amino acids: CASPRDRSQGTQYF.

The genes are TRBV20-1 and TRBJ1-5, with D tentatively TRBD1 (5 bases). Trimming took 1 base from V and 6 from J, leaving 19 bases between them. The CDR3 length is 16 residues. Germline CDR1 and CDR2: DFQATT and SNEGSKA (reference sequence). This CDR3 is CSARGGVRDARQPQHF. The DNA for the CDR3 is TGCAGTGCTAGAGGGGGGGTTAGGGACGCCCGTCAGCCCCAGCATTTT.

V usage is TRBV30 and J usage is TRBJ1-2, with D maybe TRBD1 (5 bases). Trimming took off 1 base at V and 3 bases at J, with 6 bases between the two ends. CDR3 size: 12 residues. Germline assignment: CDR1 GTSNPN and CDR2 SVGIG (reference sequence). The CDR3: CAWSGGDYGYTF. For the CDR3, the DNA is TGTGCCTGGAGTGGGGGGGACTATGGCTACACCTTC.

The chain couples TRBV14 to TRBJ2-5, with unresolved D. CDR1 and CDR2 (germline): SGHDN, FVKESK. The V end was cut by 2 bases, the J end by 1 base, with 2 bases between. The CDR3 totals 12 residues. CDR3 residues: CASSQTQETQYF. The CDR3 region has the DNA TGTGCCAGCAGCCAAACCCAAGAGACCCAGTACTTC.

This chain uses TRBV3-1 with TRBJ2-5; D is unresolved. The CDR3 is 15 residues long. Between the trimmed V and J ends, which lost 1 base and 2 bases, there was a span of 11 bases. CDR1 and CDR2 (germline): LGHDT, YNNKEL (reference sequence). The CDR3 sequence is CASSQVVTAQETQYF. DNA of the CDR3: TGTGCCAGCAGCCAAGTCGTAACAGCACAAGAGACCCAGTACTTC.

This clonotype showed up just once. This chain links TRBV18 with TRBJ2-1; D is uncertain. Trimming removed 1 base from V and 8 bases from J, with 12 bases in between. This CDR3 is built from 14 residues. The germline gives CDR1 KGHSH, CDR2 LQKENI. Written as DNA, the CDR3 is TGTGCCAGCTCACCACAGTCCGCCGGCGATGAGCAGTTCTTC. Amino acid sequence: CASSPQSAGDEQFF. The full variable domain, with the rest looked up from reference TRBV18 and TRBJ2-1, is NAGVMQNPRHLVRRRGQEARLRCSPMKGHSHVYWYRQLPEEGLKFMVYLQKENIIDESGMPKERFSAEFPKEGPSILRIQQVVRGDSAAYFCASSPQSAGDEQFFGPGTRLTVL.

The chain links TRBV20-1 to TRBJ2-7; the D gene is possibly TRBD2 (5 bases). CDR1 is DFQATT, CDR2 SNEGSKA, per germline (reference sequence). The CDR3 loop spans 13 amino acids. The ends were cut back, 2 bases at V and 3 bases at J, with 11 bases in the middle. CDR3 sequence reads: CSARPLALYEQYF. DNA of the CDR3: TGCAGTGCTAGACCGCTAGCCCTCTACGAGCAGTACTTC.

The genes are TRBV13 and TRBJ2-1, with TRBD1 as a possible D gene (6 bases). Germline V gene sequence: CDR1 PRHDT, CDR2 FYEKMQ (reference sequence). The CDR3 runs to 14 residues. The V end lost 5 bases, the J end lost 2 bases, and 10 bases lay between the germline ends. In DNA, the CDR3 is TGTGCCAGCAGCCTTAAGGGGGCCTACAATGAGCAGTTCTTC. This gives the protein CASSLKGAYNEQFF.

This chain joins TRBV7-9 and TRBJ2-6; weak D call: TRBD1 (5 bases). V lost 11 bases to trimming and J lost 0 bases, with 20 bases between them. The CDR3 extends over 17 amino acids. The V gene's germline CDR1 is SEHNR and CDR2 FQNEAQ (reference sequence). CDR3 sequence reads: CASRQPKGISGANVLTF. CDR3 in DNA: TGTGCCTCTAGACAGCCAAAAGGAATCTCTGGGGCCAACGTCCTGACTTTC. Full variable domain (remainder filled in from reference TRBV7-9 and TRBJ2-6): DTGVSQNPRHKITKRGQNVTFRCDPISEHNRLYWYRQTLGQGPEFLTYFQNEAQLEKSRLLSDRFSAERPKGSFSTLEIQRTEQGDSAMYLCASRQPKGISGANVLTFGAGSRLTVL.

The rearrangement links TRBV14 to TRBJ1-6, with D possibly matching TRBD1 (5 bases). Germline assignment: CDR1 SGHDN and CDR2 FVKESK. Deletions cut 4 bases from V and 10 bases from J, with 11 bases between. This CDR3 has 13 residues. The CDR3 is CASSPGPSSPLHF. The CDR3 DNA is TGTGCCAGCAGCCCGGGACCAAGCTCACCCCTCCACTTT.

This chain connects TRBV20-1 to TRBJ2-5; tentative D call: TRBD2 (6 bases). The CDR3 has 14 residues. The germline V gene has CDR1 DFQATT and CDR2 SNEGSKA (reference sequence). V was cut by 0 bases and J by 5 bases, with 13 bases left in between. The CDR3 nucleotides are TGCAGTGCTAGAGATCACGCCCGGGAGGAGACCCAGTACTTC. Translated, it gives CSARDHAREETQYF.

The chain is built from TRBV29-1 and TRBJ2-1, with 9 bases matching TRBD1. CDR1 is SQVTM and CDR2 is ANQGSEA in the germline V gene. The CDR3 covers 13 residues. Unmatched junction bases numbered 6, after V lost 7 bases and J lost 5 bases. DNA of the CDR3: TGCAGCGCATCGACAGGGGGAGACAATGAGCAGTTCTTC. Translation: CSASTGGDNEQFF.

In DNA form, the CDR3 reads TGTGCCAGCATAAAAGTAGAGACCCAGTACTTC. Protein product: CASIKVETQYF. This rearrangement joins TRBV2 to TRBJ2-5, with no clear D. V lost 7 bases to trimming and J lost 4 bases, with 7 bases between them. The CDR3 has 11 residues. CDR1 and CDR2 from the germline V gene are SNHLY and FYNNEI.

This chain uses TRBV20-1 with TRBJ2-3; 11 bases are shared with TRBD2. Germline V lookup: CDR1 DFQATT, CDR2 SNEGSKA (reference sequence). The CDR3 loop spans 15 amino acids. With 1 base clipped from V and 2 bases from J, the junction kept 2 bases outside the gene matches. The chain's CDR3 is CSARGSGGATDTQYF. In DNA, the CDR3 is TGCAGTGCTAGAGGTAGCGGGGGGGCCACAGATACGCAGTATTTT.

The chain uses TRBV29-1 and TRBJ2-2; D possibly uses TRBD1 or TRBD2 (6 bases each). CDR3 length: 15 residues. Germline loops: CDR1 SQVTM, CDR2 ANQGSEA. V dropped 6 bases and J dropped 3 bases, with 17 bases sitting between them. The DNA for the CDR3 is TGCAGCGTGGGGATGATGGGGGGCGACACCGGGGAGCTGTTTTTT. This gives the protein CSVGMMGGDTGELFF.

The chain uses TRBV5-1 and TRBJ2-7, with D tentatively TRBD1 (6 bases). Looked up from germline, CDR1 is SGHRS and CDR2 is YFSETQ. Trimming removed 0 bases from V and 4 bases from J, with 14 bases in between. This CDR3 has 15 amino acids. The CDR3 reads CASSLATGVWYEQYV. For the CDR3, the DNA is TGCGCCAGCAGCTTGGCGACAGGCGTTTGGTACGAGCAGTACGTC.

This chain uses TRBV29-1 with TRBJ2-5; the match to TRBD2 covers 11 bases. The CDR3 has 13 amino acids. Trimming at V came to 4 bases and at J to 5 bases, leaving 3 bases not matched to a gene. Germline V gene data show CDR1 as SQVTM and CDR2 as ANQGSEA. The CDR3, as DNA: TGCAGCGTTGTGACTAGCGGGGCGGAGACCCAGTACTTC. Residues: CSVVTSGAETQYF. Together with reference TRBV29-1 and TRBJ2-5, the CDR3 gives the full variable domain: SAVISQKPSRDICQRGTSLTIQCQVDSQVTMMFWYRQQPGQSLTLIATANQGSEATYESGFVIDKFPISRPNLTFSTLTVSNMSPEDSSIYLCSVVTSGAETQYFGPGTRLLVL.

The V and J genes are TRBV30 and TRBJ1-6; D perhaps matches TRBD1 (6 bases). V lost 0 bases, J lost 5 bases, and 14 bases lay in between. This CDR3 region has 16 residues. Germline loops: CDR1 GTSNPN, CDR2 SVGIG (reference sequence). CDR3 sequence reads: CAWSVGGLPNNSPLHF. CDR3 coding DNA: TGTGCCTGGAGTGTAGGGGGACTCCCTAATAATTCACCCCTCCACTTT.

The chain uses TRBV12-3 or TRBV12-4 and TRBJ2-1, with 10 bases fitting TRBD1. The CDR3 consists of 17 residues. Trimming removed 3 bases from V and 12 bases from J; junction bases left unmatched: 17. CDR3 in DNA: TGTGCCAGCAGTTTGCAAGGGACAGGGGCCCCTGGTTTGGGGCAGTTCTTC. It yields the protein CASSLQGTGAPGLGQFF.

The V gene is TRBV12-5, the J gene TRBJ1-2; maybe TRBD1 (6 bases). V lost 7 bases and J lost 6, with 18 bases in between. The CDR3 totals 14 residues. Germline lookup yields CDR1 LGHNT and CDR2 FRNRAP. The DNA of the CDR3 is TGTGCTAGTGCCAGGGGCCCAGAGTCCGATGGCTACACCTTC. Protein sequence: CASARGPESDGYTF. Full variable domain (remainder filled in from reference TRBV12-5 and TRBJ1-2): DARVTQTPRHKVTEMGQEVTMRCQPILGHNTVFWYRQTMMQGLELLAYFRNRAPLDDSGMPKDRFSAEMPDATLATLKIQPSEPRDSAVYFCASARGPESDGYTFGSGTRLTVV.

The chain links TRBV2 to TRBJ2-1; TRBD2 aligns across 12 bases. CDR3 length: 16 residues. CDR1 SNHLY and CDR2 FYNNEI come from the germline V gene. V shed 4 bases, J shed 1 base, and the junction held 2 bases outside the gene matches. The CDR3 region is CASSGTSGVSYNEQFF. In DNA form, the CDR3 reads TGTGCCAGCAGTGGGACTAGCGGGGTTTCCTACAATGAGCAGTTCTTC.

This chain connects TRBV30 to TRBJ2-4, with 9 positions matching TRBD2. CDR3 length: 13 residues. Germline values: CDR1 GTSNPN, CDR2 SVGIG (reference sequence). V dropped 5 bases and J dropped 7; count of bases not matched to a gene: 6. CDR3 in DNA: TGTGCCTGGGTCGTAGCGGGGGTGAACATTCAGTACTTC. Residues: CAWVVAGVNIQYF.

This sequence joins TRBV23-1 and TRBJ2-7; TRBD2 might be the D (6 bases). TRBV23-1 is labeled an ORF, and its function is uncertain. The CDR3 has 12 residues. Trimming took off 10 bases at V and 2 bases at J, with 12 bases between the two ends. The CDR3 protein is CANPGGAYEQYV. In DNA form, the CDR3 reads TGCGCCAACCCCGGAGGGGCCTACGAGCAGTACGTC.

The V and J genes are TRBV27 and TRBJ1-2; 8 positions match TRBD1. This CDR3 has 16 amino acids. The V gene's germline CDR1 is MNHEY and CDR2 SMNVEV (reference sequence). J lost 6 bases, V lost 7 bases, and 16 bases had no gene match. The CDR3 DNA sequence: TGTGCCAGCACAATGCTTTCAGGGGGCCCCCCCAATGGCTACACCTTC. Protein: CASTMLSGGPPNGYTF.